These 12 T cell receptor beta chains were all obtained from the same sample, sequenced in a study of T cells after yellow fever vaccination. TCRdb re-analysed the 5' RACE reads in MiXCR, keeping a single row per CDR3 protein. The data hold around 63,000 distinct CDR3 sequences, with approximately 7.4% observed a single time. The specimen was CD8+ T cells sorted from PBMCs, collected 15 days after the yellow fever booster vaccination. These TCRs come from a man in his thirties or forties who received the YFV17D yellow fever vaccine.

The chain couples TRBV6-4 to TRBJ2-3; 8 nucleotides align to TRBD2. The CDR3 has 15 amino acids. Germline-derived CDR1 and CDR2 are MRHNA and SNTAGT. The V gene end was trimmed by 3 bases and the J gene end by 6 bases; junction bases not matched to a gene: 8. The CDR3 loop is CASSETSGEGDTQYF. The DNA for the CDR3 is TGTGCCAGCAGTGAAACTAGCGGAGAGGGCGATACGCAGTATTTT.

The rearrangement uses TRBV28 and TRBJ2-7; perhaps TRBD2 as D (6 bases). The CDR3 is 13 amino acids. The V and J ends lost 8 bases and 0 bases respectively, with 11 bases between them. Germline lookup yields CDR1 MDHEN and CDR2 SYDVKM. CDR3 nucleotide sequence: TGTGCCAGCTGTTGGAGGGACTCCTACGAGCAGTACTTC. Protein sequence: CASCWRDSYEQYF.

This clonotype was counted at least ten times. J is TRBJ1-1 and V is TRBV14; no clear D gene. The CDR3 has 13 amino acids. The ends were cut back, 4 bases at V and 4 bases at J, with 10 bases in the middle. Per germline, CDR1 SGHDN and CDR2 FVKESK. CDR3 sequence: CASSPGVGTEAFF. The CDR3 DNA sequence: TGTGCCAGCAGCCCTGGGGTGGGCACTGAAGCTTTCTTT.

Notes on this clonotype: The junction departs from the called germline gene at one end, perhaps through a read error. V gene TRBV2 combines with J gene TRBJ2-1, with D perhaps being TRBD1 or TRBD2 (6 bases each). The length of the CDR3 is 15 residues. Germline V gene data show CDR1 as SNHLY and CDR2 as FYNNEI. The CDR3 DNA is TGTGCCAGCAAGGGGGGCCCGAGCTCCTACGATGAGCAGTTCTTC. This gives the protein CASKGGPSSYDEQFF.

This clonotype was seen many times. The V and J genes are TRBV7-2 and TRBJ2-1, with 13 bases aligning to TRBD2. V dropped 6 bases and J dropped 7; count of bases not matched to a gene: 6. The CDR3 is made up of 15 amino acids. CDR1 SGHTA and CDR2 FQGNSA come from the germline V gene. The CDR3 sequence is CASSTSGRAGNEQFF. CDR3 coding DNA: TGTGCCAGCAGTACTAGCGGGAGGGCCGGGAATGAGCAGTTCTTC.

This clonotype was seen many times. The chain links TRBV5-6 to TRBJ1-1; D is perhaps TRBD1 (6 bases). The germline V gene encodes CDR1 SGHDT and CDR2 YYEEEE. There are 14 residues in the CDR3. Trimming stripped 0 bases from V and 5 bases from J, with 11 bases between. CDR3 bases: TGTGCCAGCAGCTTGGTTCAGGGACAAACTGAAGCTTTCTTT. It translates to CASSLVQGQTEAFF.

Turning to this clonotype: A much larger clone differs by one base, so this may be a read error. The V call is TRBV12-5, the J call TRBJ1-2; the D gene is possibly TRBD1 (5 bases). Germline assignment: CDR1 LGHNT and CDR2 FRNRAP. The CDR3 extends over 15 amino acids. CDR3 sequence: CTSARGAAAGYGYTF. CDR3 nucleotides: TGTACTAGTGCCCGAGGGGCGGCCGCCGGCTATGGCTACACCTTC.

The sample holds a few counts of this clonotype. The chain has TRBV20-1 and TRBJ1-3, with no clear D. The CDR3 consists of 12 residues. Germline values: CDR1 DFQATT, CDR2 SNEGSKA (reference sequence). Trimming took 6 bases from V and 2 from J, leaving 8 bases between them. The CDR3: CSALKPGNTIYF. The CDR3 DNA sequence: TGCAGTGCCTTAAAACCTGGAAACACCATATATTTT.

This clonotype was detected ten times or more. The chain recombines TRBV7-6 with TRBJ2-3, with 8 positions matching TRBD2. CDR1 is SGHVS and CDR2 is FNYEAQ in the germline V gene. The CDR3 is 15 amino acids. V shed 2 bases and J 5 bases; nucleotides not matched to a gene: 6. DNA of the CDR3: TGTGCCAGCAGCTTAACGGGAGGGCCGGGAGATACGCAGTATTTT. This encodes CASSLTGGPGDTQYF. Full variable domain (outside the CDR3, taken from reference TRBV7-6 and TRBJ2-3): GAGVSQSPRYKVTKRGQDVALRCDPISGHVSLYWYRQALGQGPEFLTYFNYEAQQDKSGLPNDRFSAERPEGSISTLTIQRTEQRDSAMYRCASSLTGGPGDTQYFGPGTRLTVL.

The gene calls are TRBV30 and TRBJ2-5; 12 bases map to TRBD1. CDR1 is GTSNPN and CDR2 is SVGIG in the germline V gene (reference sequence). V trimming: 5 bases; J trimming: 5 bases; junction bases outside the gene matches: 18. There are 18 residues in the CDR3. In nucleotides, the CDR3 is TGTGCCTGGCTCCAAGGTTCTTCCGGGACAGGGGGCTGGGAGACCCAGTACTTC. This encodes CAWLQGSSGTGGWETQYF.

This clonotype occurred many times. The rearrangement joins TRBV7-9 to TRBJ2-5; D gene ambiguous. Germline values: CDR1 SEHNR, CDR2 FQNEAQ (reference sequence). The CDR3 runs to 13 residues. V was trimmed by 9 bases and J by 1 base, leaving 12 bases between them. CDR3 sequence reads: CASTLSSQETQYF. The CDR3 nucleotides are TGTGCCAGTACTTTGTCTTCCCAAGAGACCCAGTACTTC.

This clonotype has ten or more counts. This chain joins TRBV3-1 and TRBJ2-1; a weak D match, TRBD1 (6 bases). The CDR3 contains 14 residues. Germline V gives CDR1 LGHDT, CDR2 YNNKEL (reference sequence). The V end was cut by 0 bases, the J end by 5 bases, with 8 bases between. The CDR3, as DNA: TGTGCCAGCAGCCAAGAGAGGACAGACAATGAGCAGTTCTTC. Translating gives CASSQERTDNEQFF.